This entry features one T cell receptor beta chain sequence. This sample was included in a study of type 1 and type 2 diabetes patients. Study-wide background: Participants included type 1 and type 2 diabetes patients plus nondiabetic controls.

The PCR template was genomic DNA. The TCR beta CDR3 region was amplified using 30 forward and 13 reverse primers. TCRdb re-derived calls from the multiplex PCR reads in MiXCR, one entry per CDR3 protein. Counted here are 280,000 or so distinct CDR3 sequences, 45% to 60% occurring once; the ten biggest clones make up roughly an eighth. Trimming removed 6 bases at V and 2 bases at J, with 15 bases between. This CDR3 region has 14 residues. Germline-derived CDR1 and CDR2 are SGHRS and YFSETQ. The gene calls are TRBV5-1 and TRBJ2-7, with unresolved D. Sequencing was done on a sample of peripheral blood mononuclear cells (PBMCs). The receptor's source is a man aged 18 to 35 with type 2 diabetes. The CDR3 here is CASTPGQTTYEQYF. The CDR3 coding sequence is TGCGCCAGCACCCCGGGCCAAACTACCTACGAGCAGTACTTC.